A single sample is the source of the 9 T cell receptor beta chains below, sequenced in a study of glioma-infiltrating T cells (TCRdb year 2016). Instrument used: Illumina MiSeq. The iRepertoire nested amplicon-rescue multiplex PCR (arm-PCR) platform was used to amplify TCR alpha and beta CDR3 regions from RNA. TCRdb reprocessing: public reads trimmed at Q25 with fastp, clones called with MiXCR, in-frame beta chains kept. Every CDR3 protein is listed once, alongside the most common genes and DNA of its rows. This sample gives around 190,000 distinct CDR3 sequences in total; around 42% of them show up just once. The ten largest clones take up around 5% of the sample. Material for sequencing was glioma tissue, nonneoplastic brain tissue, or PBMCs (not recorded which). These receptors were obtained from a human donor with low-grade glioma or glioblastoma, undergoing nonglioma brain surgery, or in good health (not recorded which).

The chain uses TRBV19 and TRBJ1-2; possible D gene TRBD1, 5 bases. The length of the CDR3 is 16 residues. The V end was cut by 4 bases, the J end by 6 bases, with 21 bases between. Looked up from germline, CDR1 is LNHDA and CDR2 is SQIVND (reference sequence). Written as DNA, the CDR3 is TGTGCCAGTAGTAAGGGGCCTTACACAGAATCACATGGCTACACCTTC. Translated: CASSKGPYTESHGYTF. The variable domain in full, with the rest retrieved from reference TRBV19 and TRBJ1-2, is DGGITQSPKYLFRKEGQNVTLSCEQNLNHDAMYWYRQDPGQGLRLIYYSQIVNDFQKGDIAEGYSVSREKKESFPLTVTSAQKNPTAFYLCASSKGPYTESHGYTFGSGTRLTVV.

Comments on this clonotype: Germline and junction disagree at one end, which may indicate a read error. CDR3 protein: CATSDSRLARTGELLF. Here the CDR3 DNA reads TGTGCCACCAGTGATAGTAGACTAGCCCGAACCGGGGAGCTGCTTTTT. The V gene is TRBV24-1, the J gene TRBJ2-2; 7 nucleotides match TRBD2. Germline V gene data show CDR1 as KGHDR and CDR2 as SFDVKD. This CDR3 contains 16 residues.

This clonotype was counted ten times or more. This sequence joins TRBV28 and TRBJ2-2, with 10 bases lining up with TRBD1. The CDR3 extends over 16 amino acids. Trimming removed 4 bases from V and 5 bases from J; junction bases left unmatched: 7. Germline CDR1 MDHEN, CDR2 SYDVKM. The CDR3 is CASSSPRTGGTGELFF. The DNA of the CDR3 is TGTGCCAGCAGTTCACCTCGGACAGGGGGAACCGGGGAGCTGTTTTTT.

This clonotype has ten or more counts. The rearrangement joins TRBV20-1 to TRBJ1-1; D is unresolved. V dropped 6 bases and J dropped 5 bases, with 10 bases sitting between them. Per the germline V gene, CDR1 is DFQATT and CDR2 is SNEGSKA (reference sequence). The CDR3 has 11 amino acids. CDR3 DNA sequence: TGCAGTGCCCTAAAGGGAACTGAAGCTTTCTTT. Translating it yields CSALKGTEAFF.

This clonotype was recorded at least ten times. This chain uses TRBV7-3 with TRBJ2-3; D gene unclear. Germline CDR1 is SGHTA and CDR2 is FQGTGA. CDR3 length: 14 residues. With 0 bases removed from V and 5 bases from J, the gap between germline ends came to 9 bases. CDR3 in amino acids: CASSLTQAGDTQYF. The CDR3 bases are TGTGCCAGCAGCTTAACCCAAGCAGGAGATACGCAGTATTTT.

Only a few counts were recorded for this clonotype. DNA of the CDR3: TGCAGCGTGATGACATGGAATCAGCCCCAGCATTTT. Translation gives CSVMTWNQPQHF. The V call is TRBV29-1, the J call TRBJ1-5; no definite D call. V was trimmed by 6 bases and J by 4 bases, leaving 10 bases between them. The CDR3 is 12 residues long. Looked up from germline, CDR1 is SQVTM and CDR2 is ANQGSEA.

CDR3 coding DNA: TGTGCCAGCAGCAATTTCGGGACTACTGAGGATACGCAGTATTTT. Residues: CASSNFGTTEDTQYF. This chain links TRBV5-5 with TRBJ2-3; 7 bases map to TRBD2. V was pared by 4 bases and J by 6 bases, with 11 bases of the junction left unmatched. The germline V gene has CDR1 SGHKS and CDR2 YYEKEE (reference sequence). This CDR3 is 15 amino acids long.

V is TRBV19 and J is TRBJ2-1; D is unresolved. CDR1 LNHDA and CDR2 SQIVND come from the germline V gene (reference sequence). V shed 6 bases and J shed 6 bases, with 15 bases lying between them. The CDR3 is 14 residues long. The CDR3 coding sequence is TGTGCCAGTAGAAAAGGACGAACCCGCAATGAGCAGTTCTTC. The encoded protein is CASRKGRTRNEQFF.

Many counts were recorded for this clonotype. V gene TRBV7-2 combines with J gene TRBJ2-1, with 15 bases matching TRBD2. V trimming: 6 bases; J trimming: 6 bases; junction bases outside the gene matches: 3. Germline-derived CDR1 and CDR2 are SGHTA and FQGNSA. The CDR3 covers 15 residues. CDR3 coding DNA: TGTGCCAGCAGTTGGACTAGCGGGAGGGCCAATGAGCAGTTCTTC. Its protein is CASSWTSGRANEQFF. The variable domain in full, with the rest retrieved from reference TRBV7-2 and TRBJ2-1, is GAGVSQSPSNKVTEKGKDVELRCDPISGHTALYWYRQSLGQGLEFLIYFQGNSAPDKSGLPSDRFSAERTGGSVSTLTIQRTQQEDSAVYLCASSWTSGRANEQFFGPGTRLTVL.